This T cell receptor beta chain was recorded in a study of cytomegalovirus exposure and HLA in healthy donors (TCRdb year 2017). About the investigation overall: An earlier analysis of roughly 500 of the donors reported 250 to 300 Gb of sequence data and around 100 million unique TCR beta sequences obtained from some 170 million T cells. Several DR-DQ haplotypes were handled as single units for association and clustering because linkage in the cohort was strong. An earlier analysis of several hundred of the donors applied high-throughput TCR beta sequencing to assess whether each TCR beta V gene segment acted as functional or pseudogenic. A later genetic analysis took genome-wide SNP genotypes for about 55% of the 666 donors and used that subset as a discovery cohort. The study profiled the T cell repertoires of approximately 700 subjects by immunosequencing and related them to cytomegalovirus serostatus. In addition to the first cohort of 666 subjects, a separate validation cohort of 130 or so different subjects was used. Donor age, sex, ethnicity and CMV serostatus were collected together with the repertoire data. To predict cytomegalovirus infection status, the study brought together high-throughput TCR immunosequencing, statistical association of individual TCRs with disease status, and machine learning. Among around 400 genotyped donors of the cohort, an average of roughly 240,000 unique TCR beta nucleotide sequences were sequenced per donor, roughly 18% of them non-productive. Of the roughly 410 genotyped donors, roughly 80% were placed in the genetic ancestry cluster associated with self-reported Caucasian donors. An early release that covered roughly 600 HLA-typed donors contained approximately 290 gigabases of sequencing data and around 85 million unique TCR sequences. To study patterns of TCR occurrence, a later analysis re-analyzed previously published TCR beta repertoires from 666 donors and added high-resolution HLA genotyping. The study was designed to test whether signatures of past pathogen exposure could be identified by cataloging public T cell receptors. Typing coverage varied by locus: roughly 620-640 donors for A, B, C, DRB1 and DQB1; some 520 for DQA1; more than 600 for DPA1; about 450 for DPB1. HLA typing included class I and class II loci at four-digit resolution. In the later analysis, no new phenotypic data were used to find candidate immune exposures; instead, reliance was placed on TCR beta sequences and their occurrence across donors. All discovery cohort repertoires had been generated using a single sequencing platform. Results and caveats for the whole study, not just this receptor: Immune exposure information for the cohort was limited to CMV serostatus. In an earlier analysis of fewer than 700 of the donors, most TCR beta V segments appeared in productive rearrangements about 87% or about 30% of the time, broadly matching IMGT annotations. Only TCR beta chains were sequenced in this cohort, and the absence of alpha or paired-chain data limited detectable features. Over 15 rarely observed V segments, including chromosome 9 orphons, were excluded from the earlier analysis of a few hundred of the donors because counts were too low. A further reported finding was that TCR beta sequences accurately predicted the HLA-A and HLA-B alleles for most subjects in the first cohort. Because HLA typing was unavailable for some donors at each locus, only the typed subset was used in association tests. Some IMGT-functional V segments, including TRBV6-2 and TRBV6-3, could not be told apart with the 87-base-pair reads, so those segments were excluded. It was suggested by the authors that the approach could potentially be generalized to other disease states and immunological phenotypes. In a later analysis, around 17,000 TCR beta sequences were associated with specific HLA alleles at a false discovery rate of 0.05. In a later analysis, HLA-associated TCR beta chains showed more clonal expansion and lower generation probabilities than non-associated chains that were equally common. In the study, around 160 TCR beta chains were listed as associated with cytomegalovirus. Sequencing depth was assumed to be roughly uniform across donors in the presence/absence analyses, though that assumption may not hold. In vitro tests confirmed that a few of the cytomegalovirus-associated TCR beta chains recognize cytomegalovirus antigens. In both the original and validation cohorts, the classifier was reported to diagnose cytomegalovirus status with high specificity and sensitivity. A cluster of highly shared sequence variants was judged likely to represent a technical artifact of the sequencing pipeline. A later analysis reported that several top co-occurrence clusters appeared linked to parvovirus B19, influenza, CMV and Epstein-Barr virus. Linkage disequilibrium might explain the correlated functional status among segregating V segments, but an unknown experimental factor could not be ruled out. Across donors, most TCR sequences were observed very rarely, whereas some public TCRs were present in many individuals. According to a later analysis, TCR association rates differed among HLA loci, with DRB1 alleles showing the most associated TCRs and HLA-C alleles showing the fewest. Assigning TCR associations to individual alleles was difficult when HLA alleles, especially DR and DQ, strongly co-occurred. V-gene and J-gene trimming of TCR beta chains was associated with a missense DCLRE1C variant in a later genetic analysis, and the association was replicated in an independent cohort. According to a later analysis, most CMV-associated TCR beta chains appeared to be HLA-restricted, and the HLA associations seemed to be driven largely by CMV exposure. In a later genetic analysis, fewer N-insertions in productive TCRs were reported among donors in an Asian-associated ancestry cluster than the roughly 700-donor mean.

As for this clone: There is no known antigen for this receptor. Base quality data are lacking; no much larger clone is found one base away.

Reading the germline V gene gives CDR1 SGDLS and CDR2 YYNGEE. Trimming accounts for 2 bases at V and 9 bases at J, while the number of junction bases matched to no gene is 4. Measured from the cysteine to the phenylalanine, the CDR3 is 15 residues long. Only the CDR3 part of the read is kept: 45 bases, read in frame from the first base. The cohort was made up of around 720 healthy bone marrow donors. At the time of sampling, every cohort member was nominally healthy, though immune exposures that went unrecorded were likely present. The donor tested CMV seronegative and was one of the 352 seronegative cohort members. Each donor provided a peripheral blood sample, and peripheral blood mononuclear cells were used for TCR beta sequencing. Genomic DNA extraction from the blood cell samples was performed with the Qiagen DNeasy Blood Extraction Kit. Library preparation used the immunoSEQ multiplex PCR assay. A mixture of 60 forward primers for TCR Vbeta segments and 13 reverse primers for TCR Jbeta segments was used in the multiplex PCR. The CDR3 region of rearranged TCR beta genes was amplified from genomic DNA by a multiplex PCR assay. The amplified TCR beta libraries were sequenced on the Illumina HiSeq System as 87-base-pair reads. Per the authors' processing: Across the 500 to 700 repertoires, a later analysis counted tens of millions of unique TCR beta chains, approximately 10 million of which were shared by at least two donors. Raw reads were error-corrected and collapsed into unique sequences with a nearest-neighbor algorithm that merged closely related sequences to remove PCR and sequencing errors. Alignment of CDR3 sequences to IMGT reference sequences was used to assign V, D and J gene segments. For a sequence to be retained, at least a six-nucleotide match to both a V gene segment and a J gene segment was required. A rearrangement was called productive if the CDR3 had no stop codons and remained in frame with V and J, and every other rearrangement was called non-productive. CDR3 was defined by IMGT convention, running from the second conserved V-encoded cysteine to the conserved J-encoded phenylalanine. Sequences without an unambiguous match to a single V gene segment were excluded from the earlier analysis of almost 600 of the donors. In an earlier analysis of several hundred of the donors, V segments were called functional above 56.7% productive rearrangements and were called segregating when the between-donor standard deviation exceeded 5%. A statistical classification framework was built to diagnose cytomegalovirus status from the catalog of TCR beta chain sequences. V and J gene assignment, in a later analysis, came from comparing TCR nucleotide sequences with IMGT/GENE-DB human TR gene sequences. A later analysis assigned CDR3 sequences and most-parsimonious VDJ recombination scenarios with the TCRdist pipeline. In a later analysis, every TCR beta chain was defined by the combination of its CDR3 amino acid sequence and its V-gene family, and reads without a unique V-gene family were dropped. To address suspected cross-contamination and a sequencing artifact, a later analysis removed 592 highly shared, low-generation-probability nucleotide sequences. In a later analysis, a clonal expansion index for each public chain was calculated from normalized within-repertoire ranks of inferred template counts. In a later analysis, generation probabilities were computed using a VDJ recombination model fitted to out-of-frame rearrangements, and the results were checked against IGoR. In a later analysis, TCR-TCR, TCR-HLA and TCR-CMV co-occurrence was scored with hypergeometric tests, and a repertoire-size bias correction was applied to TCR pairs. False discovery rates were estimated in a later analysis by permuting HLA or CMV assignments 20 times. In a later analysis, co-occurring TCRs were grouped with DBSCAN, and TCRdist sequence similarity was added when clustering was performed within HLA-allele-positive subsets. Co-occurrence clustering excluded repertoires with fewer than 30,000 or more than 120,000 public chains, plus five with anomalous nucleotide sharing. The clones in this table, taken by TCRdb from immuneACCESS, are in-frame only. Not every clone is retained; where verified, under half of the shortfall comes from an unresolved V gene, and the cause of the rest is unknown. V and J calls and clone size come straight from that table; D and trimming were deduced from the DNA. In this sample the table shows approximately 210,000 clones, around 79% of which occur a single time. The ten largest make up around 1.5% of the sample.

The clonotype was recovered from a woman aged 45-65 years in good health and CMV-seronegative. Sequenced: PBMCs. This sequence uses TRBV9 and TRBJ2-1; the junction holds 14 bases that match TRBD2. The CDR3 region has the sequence CASSVPTSGGGEQFF. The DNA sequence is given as TGTGCCAGCAGCGTCCCGACTAGCGGGGGGGGTGAGCAGTTCTTC.